This T cell receptor (beta chain) was identified in a study of blood T cell repertoires in COVID-19. Study at large: Samples taken during acute and convalescent COVID-19 were collected in the United States, Italy and Spain. From T cells, B-cell-depleted T cells, or PBMCs came the material, which was cDNA or gDNA.

This CDR3 has 15 amino acids. Trimming took 4 bases from V and 10 from J, leaving 19 bases between them. Looked up from germline, CDR1 is SGHDN and CDR2 is FVKESK. Under the authors' procedure: Amplification of reference gene primers provided the estimated nucleated cell counts. Assay: immunoSEQ multiplex PCR; the TCRdb copy retains only in-frame clones and omits some. The V and J calls and clone size are taken from that table; D and trimming were inferred from the DNA. The data show 120,000 to 150,000 clones, approximately 82% seen once. J is TRBJ1-4 and V is TRBV14; D gene uncertain. The clonotype originates from a human donor with acute or convalescent COVID-19. The donor label of this sample is uncertain. The sample comprised peripheral blood. The chain's CDR3 is CASSPVSDLGRKLFF. As DNA, the CDR3 is TGTGCCAGCAGCCCGGTATCTGACCTAGGGAGAAAACTGTTTTTT.